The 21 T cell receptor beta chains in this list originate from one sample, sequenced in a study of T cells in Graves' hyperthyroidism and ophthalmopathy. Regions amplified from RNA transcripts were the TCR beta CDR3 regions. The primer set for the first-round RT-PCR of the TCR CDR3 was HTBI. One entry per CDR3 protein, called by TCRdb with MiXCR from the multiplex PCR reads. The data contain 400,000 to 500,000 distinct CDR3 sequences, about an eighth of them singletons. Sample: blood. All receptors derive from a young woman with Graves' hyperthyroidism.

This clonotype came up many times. The CDR3 region has the DNA TGTGCCAGCAGCCCCGCCAGCGGGAGCTCCTACGAGCAGTACGTC. Protein: CASSPASGSSYEQYV. The chain uses TRBV28 and TRBJ2-7; 8 bases map to TRBD2. V trimming: 6 bases; J trimming: 0 bases; junction bases outside the gene matches: 7. CDR3 length: 15 amino acids. Germline V gives CDR1 MDHEN, CDR2 SYDVKM.

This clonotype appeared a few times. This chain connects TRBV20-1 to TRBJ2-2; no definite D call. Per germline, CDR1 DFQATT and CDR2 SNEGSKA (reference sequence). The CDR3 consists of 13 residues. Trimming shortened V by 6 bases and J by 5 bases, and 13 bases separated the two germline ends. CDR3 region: CSAPGGRTGELFF. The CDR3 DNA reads TGCAGTGCACCCGGCGGCCGGACCGGGGAGCTGTTTTTT.

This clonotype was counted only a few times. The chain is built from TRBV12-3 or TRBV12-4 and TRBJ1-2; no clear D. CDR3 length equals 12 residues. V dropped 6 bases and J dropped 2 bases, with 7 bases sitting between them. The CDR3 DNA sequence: TGTGCCAGCAGACAGTCGAACTATGGCTACACCTTC. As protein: CASRQSNYGYTF.

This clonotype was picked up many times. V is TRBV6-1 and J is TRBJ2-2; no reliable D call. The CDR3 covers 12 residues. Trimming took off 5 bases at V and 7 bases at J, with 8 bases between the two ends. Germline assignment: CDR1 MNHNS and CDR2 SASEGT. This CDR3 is CASSSGSGELFF. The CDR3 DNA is TGTGCCAGCAGTTCTGGCAGCGGGGAGCTGTTTTTT.

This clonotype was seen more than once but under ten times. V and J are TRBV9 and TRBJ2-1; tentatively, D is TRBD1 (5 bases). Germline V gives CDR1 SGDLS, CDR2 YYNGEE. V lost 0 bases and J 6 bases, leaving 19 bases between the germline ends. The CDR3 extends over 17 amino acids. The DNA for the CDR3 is TGTGCCAGCAGCGTAGCGCATCAGGGTGGCGCGCGCAATGAGCAGTTCTTC. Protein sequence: CASSVAHQGGARNEQFF.

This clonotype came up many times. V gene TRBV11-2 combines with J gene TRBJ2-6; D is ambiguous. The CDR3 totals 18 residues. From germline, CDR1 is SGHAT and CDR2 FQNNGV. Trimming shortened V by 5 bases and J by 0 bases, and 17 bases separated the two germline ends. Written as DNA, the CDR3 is TGTGCCAGCAGCCCACGTGGGCTAACGATCTCTGGGGCCAACGTCCTGACTTTC. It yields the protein CASSPRGLTISGANVLTF.

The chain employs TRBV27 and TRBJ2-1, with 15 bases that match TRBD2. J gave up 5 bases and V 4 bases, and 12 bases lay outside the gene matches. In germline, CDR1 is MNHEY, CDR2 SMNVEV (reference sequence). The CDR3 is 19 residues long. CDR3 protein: CASSSTPGLAGGPDNEQFF. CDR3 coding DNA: TGTGCCAGCAGTTCAACTCCCGGACTAGCGGGAGGGCCCGACAATGAGCAGTTCTTC.

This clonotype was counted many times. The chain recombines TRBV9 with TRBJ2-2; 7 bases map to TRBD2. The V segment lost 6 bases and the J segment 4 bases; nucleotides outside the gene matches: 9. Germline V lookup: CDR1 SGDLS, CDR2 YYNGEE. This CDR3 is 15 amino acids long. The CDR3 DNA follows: TGTGCCAGCACTTCCGGGACTATGTCCACCGGGGAGCTGTTTTTT. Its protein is CASTSGTMSTGELFF. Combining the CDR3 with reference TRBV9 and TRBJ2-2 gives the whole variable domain DSGVTQTPKHLITATGQRVTLRCSPRSGDLSVYWYQQSLDQGLQFLIQYYNGEERAKGNILERFSAQQFPDLHSELNLSSLELGDSALYFCASTSGTMSTGELFFGEGSRLTVL.

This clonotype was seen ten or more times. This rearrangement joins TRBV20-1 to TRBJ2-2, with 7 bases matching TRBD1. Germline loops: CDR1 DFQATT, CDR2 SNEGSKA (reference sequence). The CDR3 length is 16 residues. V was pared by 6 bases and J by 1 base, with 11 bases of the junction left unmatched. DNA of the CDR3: TGCAGTGCCACCCCGGGTGCAGGGGGGAACACCGGGGAGCTGTTTTTT. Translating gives CSATPGAGGNTGELFF.

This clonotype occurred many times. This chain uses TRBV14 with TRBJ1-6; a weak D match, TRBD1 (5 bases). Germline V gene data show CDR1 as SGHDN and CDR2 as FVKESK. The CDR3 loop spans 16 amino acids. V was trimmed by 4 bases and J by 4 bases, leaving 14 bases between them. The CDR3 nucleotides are TGTGCCAGCAGCCTGCCGGGACCCCCTTATAATTCACCCCTCCACTTT. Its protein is CASSLPGPPYNSPLHF.

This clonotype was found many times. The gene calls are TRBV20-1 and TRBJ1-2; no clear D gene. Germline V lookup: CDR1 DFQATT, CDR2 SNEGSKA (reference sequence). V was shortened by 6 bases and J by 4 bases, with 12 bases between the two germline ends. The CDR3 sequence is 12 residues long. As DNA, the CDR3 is TGCAGTGCCGATCCGACGGGCTATGGCTACACCTTC. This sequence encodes CSADPTGYGYTF.

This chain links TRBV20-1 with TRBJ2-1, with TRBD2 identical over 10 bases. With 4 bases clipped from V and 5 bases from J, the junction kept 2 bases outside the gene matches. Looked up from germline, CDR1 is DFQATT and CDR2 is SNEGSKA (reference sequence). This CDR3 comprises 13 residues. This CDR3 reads CSAMGLANNEQFF. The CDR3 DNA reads TGCAGTGCTATGGGACTAGCGAACAATGAGCAGTTCTTC.

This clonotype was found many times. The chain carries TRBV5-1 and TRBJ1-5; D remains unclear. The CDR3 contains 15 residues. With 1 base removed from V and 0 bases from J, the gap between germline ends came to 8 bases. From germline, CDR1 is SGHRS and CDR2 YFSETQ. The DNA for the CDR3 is TGCGCCAGCAGCTTGAACGGGTATAGCAATCAGCCCCAGCATTTT. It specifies CASSLNGYSNQPQHF.

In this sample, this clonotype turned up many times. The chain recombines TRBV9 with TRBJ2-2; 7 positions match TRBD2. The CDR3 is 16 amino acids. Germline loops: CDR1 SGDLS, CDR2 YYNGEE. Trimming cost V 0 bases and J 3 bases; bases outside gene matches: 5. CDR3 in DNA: TGTGCCAGCAGCGTAGTGGAGCGGGGATACACCGGGGAGCTGTTTTTT. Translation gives CASSVVERGYTGELFF.

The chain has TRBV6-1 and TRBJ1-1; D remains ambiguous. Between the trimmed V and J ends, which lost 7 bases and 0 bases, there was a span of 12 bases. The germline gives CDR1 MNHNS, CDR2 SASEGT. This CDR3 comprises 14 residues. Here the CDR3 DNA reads TGTGCCAGCAAAACCCCCGCTGTGAACACTGAAGCTTTCTTT. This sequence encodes CASKTPAVNTEAFF.

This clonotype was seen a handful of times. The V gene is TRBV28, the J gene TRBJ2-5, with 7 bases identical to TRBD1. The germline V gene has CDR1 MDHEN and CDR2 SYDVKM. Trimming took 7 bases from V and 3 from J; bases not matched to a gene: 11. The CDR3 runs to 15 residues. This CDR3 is CASTLQGLTEETQYF. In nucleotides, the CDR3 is TGTGCCAGCACCTTACAGGGGTTGACGGAAGAGACCCAGTACTTC.

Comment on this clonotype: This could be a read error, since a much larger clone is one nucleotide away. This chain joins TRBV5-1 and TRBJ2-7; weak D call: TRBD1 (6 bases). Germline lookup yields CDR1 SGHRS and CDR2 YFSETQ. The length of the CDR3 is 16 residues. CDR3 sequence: CASRLGAGDRDYEQYF. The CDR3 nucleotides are TGTGCCAGCAGATTGGGGGCAGGGGATCGAGATTACGAGCAGTACTTC.

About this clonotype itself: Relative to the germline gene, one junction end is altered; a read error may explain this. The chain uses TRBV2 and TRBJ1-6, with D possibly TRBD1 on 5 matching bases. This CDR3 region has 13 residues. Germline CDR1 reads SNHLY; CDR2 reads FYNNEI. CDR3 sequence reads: CASSTGYNSPLHF. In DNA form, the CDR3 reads TGTGCCAGCAGCACAGGATATAATTCGCCCCTCCACTTT.

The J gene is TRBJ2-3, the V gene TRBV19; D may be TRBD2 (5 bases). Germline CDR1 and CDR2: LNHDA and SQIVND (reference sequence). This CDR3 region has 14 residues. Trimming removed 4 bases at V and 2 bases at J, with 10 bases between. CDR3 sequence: CASSTAGVTDTQYF. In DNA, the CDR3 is TGTGCCAGTAGTACCGCCGGGGTCACAGATACGCAGTATTTT.

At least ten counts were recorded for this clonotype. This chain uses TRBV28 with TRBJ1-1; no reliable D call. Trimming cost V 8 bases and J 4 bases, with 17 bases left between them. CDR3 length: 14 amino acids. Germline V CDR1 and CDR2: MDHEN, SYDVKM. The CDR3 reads CASVVREGFTEAFF. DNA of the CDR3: TGTGCCAGCGTCGTAAGGGAAGGTTTCACTGAAGCTTTCTTT.

The CDR3 sequence: CASSQGASGTYEQYF. The CDR3 nucleotides are TGCGCCAGCAGCCAAGGGGCTAGCGGGACCTACGAGCAGTACTTC. The rearrangement uses TRBV4-1 and TRBJ2-7; 9 bases are shared with TRBD2. J gave up 2 bases and V 1 base, and 3 bases lay outside the gene matches. The CDR3 is 15 residues long. Germline V CDR1 and CDR2: MGHRA, YSYEKL.